This record covers a single TCR beta chain. Antigen specificity is unknown. The data are from a study of T cell responses to AZD1222 COVID-19 vaccine. Study results and limitations: Across spike, vaccine-associated CD4 TCRs were found, dominant at 160-218 and 743-854. Repertoires were obtained solely post-peak T cell response. Most donors were white British, females outnumbered males, and clonal diversity was possibly underestimated. At study baseline, merely five or six AZD1222 recipients were seropositive.

The data were produced by immunoSEQ multiplex PCR, yet TCRdb's version contains in-frame clones alone and is incomplete. The sample records 96,000 or so clones, roughly nine tenths being singletons. The germline V and J ends were trimmed by 2 bases and 4 bases, with 9 bases remaining between them. Germline values: CDR1 ENHRY, CDR2 SYGVKD. CDR3 size: 14 residues. Here the sequenced sample was peripheral blood, taken on day 0 of AZD1222 vaccination. The origin of this receptor is an adult in good health. This chain uses TRBV10-3 with TRBJ1-5, with D hard to call. The CDR3 protein is CAISEQQKNQPQHF. The DNA of the CDR3 is TGTGCCATCAGTGAGCAACAGAAAAATCAGCCCCAGCATTTT.